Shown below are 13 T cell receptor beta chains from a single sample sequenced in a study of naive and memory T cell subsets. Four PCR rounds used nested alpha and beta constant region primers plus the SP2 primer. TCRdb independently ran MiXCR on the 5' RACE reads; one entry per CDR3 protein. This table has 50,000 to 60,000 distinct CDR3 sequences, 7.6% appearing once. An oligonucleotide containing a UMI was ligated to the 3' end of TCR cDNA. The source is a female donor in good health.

The CDR3 protein is CASSFYGHTQYF. The CDR3 DNA reads as TGTGCCAGCAGTTTTTACGGCCATACGCAGTATTTT. The chain combines TRBV12-3 or TRBV12-4 with TRBJ2-3; D not resolved. V dropped 3 bases and J dropped 7 bases, with 8 bases sitting between them. CDR3 size: 12 residues.

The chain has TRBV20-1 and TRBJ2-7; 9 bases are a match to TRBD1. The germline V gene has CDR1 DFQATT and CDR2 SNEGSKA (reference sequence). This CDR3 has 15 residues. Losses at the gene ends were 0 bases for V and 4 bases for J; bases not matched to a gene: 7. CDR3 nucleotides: TGCAGTGCTAGAGACCGACAGGGGGGACGATACGAGCAGTACTTC. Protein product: CSARDRQGGRYEQYF.

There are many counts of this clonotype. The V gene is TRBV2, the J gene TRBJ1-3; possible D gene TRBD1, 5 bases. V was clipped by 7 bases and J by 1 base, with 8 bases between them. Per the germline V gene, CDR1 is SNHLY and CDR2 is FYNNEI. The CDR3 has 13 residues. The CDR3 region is CASTGLSGNTIYF. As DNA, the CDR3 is TGTGCCAGCACGGGACTTTCTGGAAACACCATATATTTT.

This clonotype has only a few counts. The CDR3 is CAWSRPGSQFF. The CDR3 bases are TGTGCCTGGAGCCGGCCGGGGTCACAGTTCTTC. This rearrangement joins TRBV30 to TRBJ2-1; the D gene is possibly TRBD2 (5 bases). The CDR3 runs 11 residues. Trimming stripped 3 bases from V and 13 bases from J, with 13 bases between. Germline V lookup: CDR1 GTSNPN, CDR2 SVGIG (reference sequence).

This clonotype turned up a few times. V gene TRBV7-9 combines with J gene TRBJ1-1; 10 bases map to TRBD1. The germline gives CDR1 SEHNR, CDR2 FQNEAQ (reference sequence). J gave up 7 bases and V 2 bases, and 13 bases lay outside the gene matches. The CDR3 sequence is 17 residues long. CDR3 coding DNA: TGTGCCAGCAGCTTATTGGGGCCCGACAGGGGGCTTGGTGAAGCTTTCTTT. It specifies CASSLLGPDRGLGEAFF.

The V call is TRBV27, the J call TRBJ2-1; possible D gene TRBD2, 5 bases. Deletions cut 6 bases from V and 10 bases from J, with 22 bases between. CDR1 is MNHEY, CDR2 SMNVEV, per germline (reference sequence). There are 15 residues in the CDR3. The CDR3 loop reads CASSLGVATAGEQFF. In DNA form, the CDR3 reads TGTGCCAGCAGCCTCGGGGTAGCGACCGCGGGCGAGCAGTTCTTC.

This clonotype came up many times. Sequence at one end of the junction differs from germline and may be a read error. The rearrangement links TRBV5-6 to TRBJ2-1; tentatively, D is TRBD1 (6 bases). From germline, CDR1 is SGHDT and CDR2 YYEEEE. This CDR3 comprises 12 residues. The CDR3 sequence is CASSFTGPSLLF. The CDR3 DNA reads TGTGCCAGCAGCTTTACAGGGCCGAGCCTCCTCTTC.

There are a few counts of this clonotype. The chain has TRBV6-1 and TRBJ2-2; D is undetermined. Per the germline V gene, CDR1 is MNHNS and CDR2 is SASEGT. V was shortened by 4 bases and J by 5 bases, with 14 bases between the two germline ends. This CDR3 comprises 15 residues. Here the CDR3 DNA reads TGTGCCAGCAGTGCCCCCGTTGTAGGGACCGGGGAGCTGTTTTTT. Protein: CASSAPVVGTGELFF.

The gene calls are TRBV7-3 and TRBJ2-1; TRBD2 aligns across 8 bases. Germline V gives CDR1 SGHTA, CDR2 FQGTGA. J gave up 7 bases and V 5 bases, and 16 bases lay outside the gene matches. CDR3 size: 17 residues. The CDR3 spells CASSPGGAGAYLNEQFF. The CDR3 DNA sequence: TGTGCCAGCAGCCCGGGGGGGGCGGGGGCCTATTTAAATGAGCAGTTCTTC.

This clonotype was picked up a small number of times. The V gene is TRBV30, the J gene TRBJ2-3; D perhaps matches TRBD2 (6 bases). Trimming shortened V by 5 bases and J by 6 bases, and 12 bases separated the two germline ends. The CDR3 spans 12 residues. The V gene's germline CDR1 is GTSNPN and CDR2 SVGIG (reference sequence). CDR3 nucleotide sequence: TGTGCCTGGGGTCCGGCGGGGGATACGCAGTATTTT. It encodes CAWGPAGDTQYF. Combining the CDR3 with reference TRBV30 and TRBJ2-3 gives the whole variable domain SQTIHQWPATLVQPVGSPLSLECTVEGTSNPNLYWYRQAAGRGLQLLFYSVGIGQISSEVPQNLSASRPQDRQFILSSKKLLLSDSGFYLCAWGPAGDTQYFGPGTRLTVL.

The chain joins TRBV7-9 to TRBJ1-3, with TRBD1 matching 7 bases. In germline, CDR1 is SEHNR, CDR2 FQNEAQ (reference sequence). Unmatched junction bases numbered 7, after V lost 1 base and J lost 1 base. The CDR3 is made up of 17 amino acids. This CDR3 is CASSLDGTVRSGNTIYF. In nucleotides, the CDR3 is TGTGCCAGCAGCTTAGATGGGACAGTCAGGTCTGGAAACACCATATATTTT. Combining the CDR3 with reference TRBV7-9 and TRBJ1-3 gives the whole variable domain DTGVSQNPRHKITKRGQNVTFRCDPISEHNRLYWYRQTLGQGPEFLTYFQNEAQLEKSRLLSDRFSAERPKGSFSTLEIQRTEQGDSAMYLCASSLDGTVRSGNTIYFGEGSWLTVV.

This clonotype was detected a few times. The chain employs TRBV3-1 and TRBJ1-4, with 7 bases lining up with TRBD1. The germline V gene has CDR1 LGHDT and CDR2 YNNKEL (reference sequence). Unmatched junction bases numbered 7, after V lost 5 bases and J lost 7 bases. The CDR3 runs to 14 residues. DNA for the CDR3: TGTGCCAGCAGCGGAAACAGGGGATCTGAAAAACTGTTTTTT. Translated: CASSGNRGSEKLFF.

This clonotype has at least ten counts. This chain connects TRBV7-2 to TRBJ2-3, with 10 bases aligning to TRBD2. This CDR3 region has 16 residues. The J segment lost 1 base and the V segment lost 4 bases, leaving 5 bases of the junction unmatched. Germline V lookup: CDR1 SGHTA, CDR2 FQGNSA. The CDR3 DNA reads TGTGCCAGCAGCTCCGCCGGGACTAGCGGCACAGATACGCAGTATTTT. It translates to CASSSAGTSGTDTQYF.